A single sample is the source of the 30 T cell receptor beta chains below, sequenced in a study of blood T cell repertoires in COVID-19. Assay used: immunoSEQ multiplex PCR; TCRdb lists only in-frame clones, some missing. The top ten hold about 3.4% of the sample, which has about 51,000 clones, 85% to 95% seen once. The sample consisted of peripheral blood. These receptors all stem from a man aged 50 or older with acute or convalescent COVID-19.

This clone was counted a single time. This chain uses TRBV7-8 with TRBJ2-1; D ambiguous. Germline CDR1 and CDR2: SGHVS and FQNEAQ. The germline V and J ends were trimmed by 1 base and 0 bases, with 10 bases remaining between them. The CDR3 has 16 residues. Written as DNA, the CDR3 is TGTGCCAGCAGCTTAGTCGCTTCGAGCTCCTACAATGAGCAGTTCTTC. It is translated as CASSLVASSSYNEQFF.

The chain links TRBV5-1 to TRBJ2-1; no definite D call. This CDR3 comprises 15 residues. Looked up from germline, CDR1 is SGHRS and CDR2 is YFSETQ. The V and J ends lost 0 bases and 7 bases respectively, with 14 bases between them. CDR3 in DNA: TGCGCCAGCAGCTTGGCCCCGGGTCCAGAGAATGAGCAGTTCTTC. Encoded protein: CASSLAPGPENEQFF. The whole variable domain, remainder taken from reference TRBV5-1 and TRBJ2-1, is KAGVTQTPRYLIKTRGQQVTLSCSPISGHRSVSWYQQTPGQGLQFLFEYFSETQRNKGNFPGRFSGRQFSNSRSEMNVSTLELGDSALYLCASSLAPGPENEQFFGPGTRLTVL.

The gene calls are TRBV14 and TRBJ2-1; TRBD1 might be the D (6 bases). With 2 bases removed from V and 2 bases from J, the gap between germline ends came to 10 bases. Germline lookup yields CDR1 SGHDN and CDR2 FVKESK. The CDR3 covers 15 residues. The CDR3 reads CASSQLGGPYNEQFF. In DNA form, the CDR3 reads TGTGCCAGCAGCCAATTAGGGGGACCCTACAATGAGCAGTTCTTC.

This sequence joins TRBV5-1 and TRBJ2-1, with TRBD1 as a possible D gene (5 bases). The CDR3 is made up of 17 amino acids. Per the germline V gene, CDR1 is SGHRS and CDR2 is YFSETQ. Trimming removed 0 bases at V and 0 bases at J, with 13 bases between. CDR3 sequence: CASSLAGQGYSYNEQFF. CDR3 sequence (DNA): TGCGCCAGCAGCTTGGCCGGGCAGGGATACTCCTACAATGAGCAGTTCTTC.

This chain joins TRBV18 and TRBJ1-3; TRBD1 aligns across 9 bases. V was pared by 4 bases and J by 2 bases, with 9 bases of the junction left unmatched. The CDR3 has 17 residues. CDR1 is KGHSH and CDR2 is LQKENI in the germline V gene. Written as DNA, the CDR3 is TGTGCCAGCTCACACGAGAACAGGGGGCCAGCTGGAAACACCATATATTTT. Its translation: CASSHENRGPAGNTIYF.

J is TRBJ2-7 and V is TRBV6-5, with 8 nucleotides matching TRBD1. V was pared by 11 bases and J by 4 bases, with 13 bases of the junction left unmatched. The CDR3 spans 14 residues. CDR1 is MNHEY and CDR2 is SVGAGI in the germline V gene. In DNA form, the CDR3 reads TGTGCCTGCGGCTCGGAGCAGGGGGCATACGAGCAGTACTTC. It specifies CACGSEQGAYEQYF.

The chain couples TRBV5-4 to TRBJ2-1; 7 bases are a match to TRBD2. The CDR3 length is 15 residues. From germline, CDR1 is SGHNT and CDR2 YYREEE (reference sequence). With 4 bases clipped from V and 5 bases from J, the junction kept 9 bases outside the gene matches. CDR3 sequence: CASSNRDYPNNEQFF. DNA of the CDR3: TGTGCCAGCAGCAACCGGGACTACCCAAACAATGAGCAGTTCTTC.

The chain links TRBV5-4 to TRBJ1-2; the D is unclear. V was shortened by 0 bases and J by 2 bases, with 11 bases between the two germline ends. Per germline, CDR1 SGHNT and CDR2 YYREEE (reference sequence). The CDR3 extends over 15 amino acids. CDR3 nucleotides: TGTGCCAGCAGCTTGGCAGCAGGTTCCAACTATGGCTACACCTTC. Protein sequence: CASSLAAGSNYGYTF.

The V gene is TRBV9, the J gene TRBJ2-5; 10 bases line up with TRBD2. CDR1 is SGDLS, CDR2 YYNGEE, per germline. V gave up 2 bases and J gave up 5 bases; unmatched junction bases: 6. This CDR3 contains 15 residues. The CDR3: CASSVLASGGETQYF. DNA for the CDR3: TGTGCCAGCAGCGTGCTAGCTAGCGGGGGTGAGACCCAGTACTTC.

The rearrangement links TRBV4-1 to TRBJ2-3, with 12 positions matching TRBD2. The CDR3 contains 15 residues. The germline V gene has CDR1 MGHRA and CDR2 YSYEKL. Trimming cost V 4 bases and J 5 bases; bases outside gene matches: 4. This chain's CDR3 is CASSLLAGGIDTQYF. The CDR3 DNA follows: TGCGCCAGCAGCCTCCTAGCGGGGGGGATAGATACGCAGTATTTT.

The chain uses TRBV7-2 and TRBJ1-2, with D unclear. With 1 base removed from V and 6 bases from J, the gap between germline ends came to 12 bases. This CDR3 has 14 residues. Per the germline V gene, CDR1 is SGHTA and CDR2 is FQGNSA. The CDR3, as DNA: TGTGCCAGCAGCTTAGTTACCCAAACGGATGGCTACACCTTC. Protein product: CASSLVTQTDGYTF.

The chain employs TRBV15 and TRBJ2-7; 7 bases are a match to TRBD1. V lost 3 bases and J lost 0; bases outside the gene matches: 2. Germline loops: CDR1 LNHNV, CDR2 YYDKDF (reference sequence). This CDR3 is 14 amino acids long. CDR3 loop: CATSSRDSSYEQYF. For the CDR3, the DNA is TGTGCCACCAGCAGTAGGGACAGCTCCTACGAGCAGTACTTC.

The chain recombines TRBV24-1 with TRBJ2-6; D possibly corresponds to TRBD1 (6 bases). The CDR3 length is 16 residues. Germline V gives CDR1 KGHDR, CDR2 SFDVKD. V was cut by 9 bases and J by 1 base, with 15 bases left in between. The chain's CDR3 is CATEETGASGANVLTF. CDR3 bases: TGTGCCACCGAGGAGACAGGAGCTTCTGGGGCCAACGTCCTGACTTTC.

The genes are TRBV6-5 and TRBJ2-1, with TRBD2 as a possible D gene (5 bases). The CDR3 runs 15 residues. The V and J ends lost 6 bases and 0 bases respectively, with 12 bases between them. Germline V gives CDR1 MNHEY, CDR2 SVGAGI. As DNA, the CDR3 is TGTGCCAGCAGCCGTTCGGGGAGCTCCTACAATGAGCAGTTCTTC. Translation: CASSRSGSSYNEQFF.

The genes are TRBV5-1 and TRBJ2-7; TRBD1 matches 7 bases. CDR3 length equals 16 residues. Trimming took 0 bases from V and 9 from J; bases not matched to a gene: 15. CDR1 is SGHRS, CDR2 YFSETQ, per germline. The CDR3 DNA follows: TGCGCCAGCAGCTTGGAGGTAGGAGTAGGGGGCATGGGGCAGTACTTC. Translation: CASSLEVGVGGMGQYF.

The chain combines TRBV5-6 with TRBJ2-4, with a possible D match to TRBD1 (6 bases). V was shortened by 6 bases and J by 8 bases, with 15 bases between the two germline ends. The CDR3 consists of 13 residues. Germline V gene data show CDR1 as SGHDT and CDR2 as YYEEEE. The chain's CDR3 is CASTKGVLDIQYF. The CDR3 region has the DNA TGTGCCAGCACCAAGGGGGTTTTGGACATTCAGTACTTC.

Here the CDR3 reads CASSPPVTGELFF. The DNA for the CDR3 is TGTGCCAGCTCACCCCCGGTGACCGGGGAGCTGTTTTTT. J is TRBJ2-2 and V is TRBV18; D unclear. Trimming pared 3 bases from V and 5 bases from J, leaving 7 bases between. CDR1 is KGHSH, CDR2 LQKENI, per germline. The CDR3 loop spans 13 amino acids.

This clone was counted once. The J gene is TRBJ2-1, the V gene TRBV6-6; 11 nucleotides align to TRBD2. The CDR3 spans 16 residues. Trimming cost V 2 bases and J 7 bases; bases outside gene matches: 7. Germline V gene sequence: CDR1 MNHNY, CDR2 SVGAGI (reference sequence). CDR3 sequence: CASSYLLTSGANEQFF. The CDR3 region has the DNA TGTGCCAGCAGTTACCTTCTGACTAGCGGGGCAAATGAGCAGTTCTTC.

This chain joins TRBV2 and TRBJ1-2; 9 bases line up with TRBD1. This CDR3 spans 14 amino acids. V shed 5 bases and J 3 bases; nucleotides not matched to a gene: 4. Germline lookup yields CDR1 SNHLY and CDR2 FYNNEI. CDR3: CASSLDRGDYGYTF. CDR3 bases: TGTGCCAGCAGTTTGGACAGGGGCGACTATGGCTACACCTTC.

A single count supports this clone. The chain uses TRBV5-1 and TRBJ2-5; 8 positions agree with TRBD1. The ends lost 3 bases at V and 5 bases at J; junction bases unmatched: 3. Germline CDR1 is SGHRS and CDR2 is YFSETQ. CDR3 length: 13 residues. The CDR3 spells CASSSGQGETQYF. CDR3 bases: TGCGCCAGCAGCTCCGGACAGGGTGAGACCCAGTACTTC.

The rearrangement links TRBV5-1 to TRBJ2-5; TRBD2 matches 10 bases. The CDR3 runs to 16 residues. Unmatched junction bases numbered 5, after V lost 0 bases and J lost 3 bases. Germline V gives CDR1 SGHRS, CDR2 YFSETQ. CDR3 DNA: TGCGCCAGCAGCTTGGCCGCACTAGCGGGGAAAGAGACCCAGTACTTC. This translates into CASSLAALAGKETQYF.

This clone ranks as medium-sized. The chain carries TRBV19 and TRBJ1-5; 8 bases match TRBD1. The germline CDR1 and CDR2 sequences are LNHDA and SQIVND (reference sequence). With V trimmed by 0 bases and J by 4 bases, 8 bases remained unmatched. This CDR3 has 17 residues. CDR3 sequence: CASSIDRDRGPNQPQHF. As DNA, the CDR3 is TGTGCCAGTAGTATAGATCGAGACAGGGGACCTAATCAGCCCCAGCATTTT. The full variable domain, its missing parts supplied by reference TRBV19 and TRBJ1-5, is DGGITQSPKYLFRKEGQNVTLSCEQNLNHDAMYWYRQDPGQGLRLIYYSQIVNDFQKGDIAEGYSVSREKKESFPLTVTSAQKNPTAFYLCASSIDRDRGPNQPQHFGDGTRLSIL.

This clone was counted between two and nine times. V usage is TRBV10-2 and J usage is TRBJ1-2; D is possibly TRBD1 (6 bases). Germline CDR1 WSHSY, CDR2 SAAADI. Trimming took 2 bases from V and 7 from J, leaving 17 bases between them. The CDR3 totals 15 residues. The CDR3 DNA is TGCGCCAGCAGTGAGAGGCGCGGGGGCGCAGGTGGCTACACCTTC. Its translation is CASSERRGGAGGYTF.

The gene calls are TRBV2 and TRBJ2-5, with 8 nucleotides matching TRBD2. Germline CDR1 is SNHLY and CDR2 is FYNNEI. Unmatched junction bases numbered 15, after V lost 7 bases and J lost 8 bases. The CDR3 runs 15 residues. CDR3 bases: TGTGCCAGCACCCGTCCCGGACTAGCCCCCCTTACCCAGTACTTC. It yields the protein CASTRPGLAPLTQYF.

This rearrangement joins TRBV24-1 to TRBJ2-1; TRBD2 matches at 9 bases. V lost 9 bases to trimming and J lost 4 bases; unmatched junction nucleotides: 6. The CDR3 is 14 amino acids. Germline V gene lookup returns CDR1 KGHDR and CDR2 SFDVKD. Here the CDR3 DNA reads TGTGCCACCCGTGGTGCGGGGGGGTACAATGAGCAGTTCTTC. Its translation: CATRGAGGYNEQFF.

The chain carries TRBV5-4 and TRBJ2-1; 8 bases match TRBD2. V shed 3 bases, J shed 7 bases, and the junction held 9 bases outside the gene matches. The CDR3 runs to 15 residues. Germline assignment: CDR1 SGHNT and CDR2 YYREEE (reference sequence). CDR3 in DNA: TGTGCCAGCAGCTCCCTGCGGGGGGCGTCAAATGAGCAGTTCTTC. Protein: CASSSLRGASNEQFF.

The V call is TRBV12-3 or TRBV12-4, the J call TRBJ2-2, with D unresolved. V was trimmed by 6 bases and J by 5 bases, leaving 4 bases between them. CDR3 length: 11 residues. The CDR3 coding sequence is TGTGCCAGCAGGCTAACCGGGGAGCTGTTTTTT. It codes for CASRLTGELFF.

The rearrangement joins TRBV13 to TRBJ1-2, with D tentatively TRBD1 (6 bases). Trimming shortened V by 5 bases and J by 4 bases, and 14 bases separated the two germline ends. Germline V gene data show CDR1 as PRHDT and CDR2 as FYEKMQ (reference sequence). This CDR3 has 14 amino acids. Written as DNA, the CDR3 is TGTGCCAGCAGCGTCGAAGGGGGATCCTATGGCTACACCTTC. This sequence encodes CASSVEGGSYGYTF.

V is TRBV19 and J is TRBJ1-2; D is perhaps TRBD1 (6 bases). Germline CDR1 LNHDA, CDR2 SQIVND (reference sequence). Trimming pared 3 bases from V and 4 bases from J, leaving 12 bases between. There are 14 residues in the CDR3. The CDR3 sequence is CASSINRAIYGYTF. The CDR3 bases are TGTGCCAGTAGTATTAACAGGGCGATCTATGGCTACACCTTC.

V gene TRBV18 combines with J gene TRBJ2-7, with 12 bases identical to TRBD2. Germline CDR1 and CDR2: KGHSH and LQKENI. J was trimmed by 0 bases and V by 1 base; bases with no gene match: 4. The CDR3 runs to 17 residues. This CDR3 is CASSPQTSGGLSYEQYF. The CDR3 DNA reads TGTGCCAGCTCACCACAAACTAGCGGGGGGCTCTCCTACGAGCAGTACTTC.